These 10 T cell receptor beta chains came from one sample sequenced in a study of OX40 agonist ivuxolimab in advanced cancers. Generated by immunoSEQ multiplex PCR, the TCRdb table keeps only in-frame clones and is missing some. The sample records about 79,000 clones, about 94% being singletons. The material sequenced was CD4+ or CD8+ T cells sorted from blood, taken in a trial of the OX40 agonist ivuxolimab. The receptor set was obtained from an adult with an advanced solid tumor such as melanoma, head and neck, liver or kidney cancer.

The genes are TRBV7-9 and TRBJ2-5; D is unclear. Germline V gene lookup returns CDR1 SEHNR and CDR2 FQNEAQ (reference sequence). The V end lost 4 bases, the J end lost 3 bases, and 3 bases lay between the germline ends. CDR3 size: 11 residues. The CDR3 sequence is CASSWKETQYF. The CDR3 bases are TGTGCCAGCAGCTGGAAAGAGACCCAGTACTTC.

The V call is TRBV19, the J call TRBJ2-2; D gene uncertain. Trimming took 5 bases from V and 8 from J, leaving 6 bases between them. There are 11 residues in the CDR3. Germline V gene lookup returns CDR1 LNHDA and CDR2 SQIVND (reference sequence). In nucleotides, the CDR3 is TGTGCCAGTAGTTCGGCAGGGGAGCTGTTTTTT. Translating it yields CASSSAGELFF.

This clone was seen once. The chain joins TRBV6-5 to TRBJ2-7; D is possibly TRBD2 (5 bases). V lost 2 bases, J lost 4 bases, and 9 bases lay in between. The CDR3 length is 13 residues. Germline V gene sequence: CDR1 MNHEY, CDR2 SVGAGI. CDR3 DNA sequence: TGTGCCAGCAGTTACGGAACTAGGTACGAGCAGTACTTC. Amino acid sequence: CASSYGTRYEQYF.

The rearrangement uses TRBV4-2 and TRBJ1-5; no clear D gene. V was clipped by 2 bases and J by 1 base, with 9 bases between them. The CDR3 has 15 amino acids. Germline V gives CDR1 LGHNA, CDR2 YNFKEQ. The CDR3 here is CASSQLTGSNQPQHF. CDR3 sequence (DNA): TGTGCCAGCAGCCAACTTACTGGCAGCAATCAGCCCCAGCATTTT.

The rearrangement joins TRBV5-6 to TRBJ2-5; 7 positions agree with TRBD1. The CDR3 totals 14 residues. The V and J ends lost 2 bases and 4 bases, in that order; junction bases with no gene match: 5. Germline CDR1 SGHDT, CDR2 YYEEEE. The CDR3 here is CASSFTGVGETQYF. In nucleotides, the CDR3 is TGTGCCAGCAGCTTCACAGGGGTTGGAGAGACCCAGTACTTC.

The chain employs TRBV5-6 and TRBJ2-7; D gene uncertain. Germline V gene data show CDR1 as SGHDT and CDR2 as YYEEEE. The length of the CDR3 is 13 residues. Trimming cost V 0 bases and J 10 bases, with 14 bases left between them. This CDR3 reads CASSLAPAADQYF. The CDR3 nucleotides read TGTGCCAGCAGCTTGGCCCCCGCCGCTGACCAGTACTTC.

The chain recombines TRBV19 with TRBJ1-2; no reliable D call. This CDR3 has 12 amino acids. Per germline, CDR1 LNHDA and CDR2 SQIVND (reference sequence). The V and J ends lost 5 bases and 4 bases respectively, with 8 bases between them. In DNA, the CDR3 is TGTGCCAGTAGTTGCGGGAGCTATGGCTACACCTTC. Translating it yields CASSCGSYGYTF.

The chain carries TRBV11-2 and TRBJ2-7; TRBD2 matches at 10 bases. The V gene's germline CDR1 is SGHAT and CDR2 FQNNGV. The CDR3 contains 15 residues. J gave up 7 bases and V 1 base, and 7 bases lay outside the gene matches. DNA for the CDR3: TGTGCCAGCAGCTTAGTTCTAGCGGGAGCGGGGGAGCAGTACTTC. This codes for CASSLVLAGAGEQYF.

The rearrangement joins TRBV19 to TRBJ1-1, with 7 bases that match TRBD1. This CDR3 is built from 13 residues. Trimming took 5 bases from V and 6 from J; bases not matched to a gene: 6. Germline CDR1 LNHDA, CDR2 SQIVND (reference sequence). The CDR3 nucleotides are TGTGCCAGTAGTGTGACAACAGGGGCTGAAGCTTTCTTT. The encoded protein is CASSVTTGAEAFF.

The chain employs TRBV27 and TRBJ1-5, with TRBD1 as a possible D gene (5 bases). The CDR3 spans 14 residues. Trimming pared 2 bases from V and 12 bases from J, leaving 17 bases between. Germline CDR1 is MNHEY and CDR2 is SMNVEV (reference sequence). The CDR3 bases are TGTGCCAGCAGTTTAAGCAAGGCGGGACCTAACCAGCATTTT. It is translated as CASSLSKAGPNQHF.